The subject of this entry is one TCR beta chain. The antigen remains unidentified. CDR1 SGDLS and CDR2 YYNGEE come from the germline V gene. The J segment lost 2 bases and the V segment lost 0 bases, leaving 4 bases of the junction unmatched. CDR3 length: 15 residues. With 60 Vbeta and 13 Jbeta primers, the PCR was carried out. Sequenced by immunoSEQ multiplex PCR; TCRdb stores in-frame clones only, minus some. The sample lists 35,000 to 45,000 clones; around 50% were seen once. This sample stems from a study of cytomegalovirus exposure and HLA in healthy donors. Whole-study context: Early released data had about 80 million unique TCRs, all coming from HLA-typed donors. Points from the study as a whole: V- and J-gene trimming in TCR beta was tied to a missense DCLRE1C variant by an analysis performed later. Follow-up analysis seemed to connect common viral pathogens with several of the most significant clusters identified.

Material for sequencing was PBMCs. This sequence joins TRBV9 and TRBJ2-5, with 7 bases identical to TRBD2. The receptor was derived from a woman aged 40 to 49 in good health and CMV-seropositive. Here the CDR3 reads CASSVVGLRQETQYF. CDR3 coding DNA: TGTGCCAGCAGCGTAGTGGGACTACGACAAGAGACCCAGTACTTC. Drawing the rest from reference TRBV9 and TRBJ2-5, the complete variable domain is DSGVTQTPKHLITATGQRVTLRCSPRSGDLSVYWYQQSLDQGLQFLIQYYNGEERAKGNILERFSAQQFPDLHSELNLSSLELGDSALYFCASSVVGLRQETQYFGPGTRLLVL.